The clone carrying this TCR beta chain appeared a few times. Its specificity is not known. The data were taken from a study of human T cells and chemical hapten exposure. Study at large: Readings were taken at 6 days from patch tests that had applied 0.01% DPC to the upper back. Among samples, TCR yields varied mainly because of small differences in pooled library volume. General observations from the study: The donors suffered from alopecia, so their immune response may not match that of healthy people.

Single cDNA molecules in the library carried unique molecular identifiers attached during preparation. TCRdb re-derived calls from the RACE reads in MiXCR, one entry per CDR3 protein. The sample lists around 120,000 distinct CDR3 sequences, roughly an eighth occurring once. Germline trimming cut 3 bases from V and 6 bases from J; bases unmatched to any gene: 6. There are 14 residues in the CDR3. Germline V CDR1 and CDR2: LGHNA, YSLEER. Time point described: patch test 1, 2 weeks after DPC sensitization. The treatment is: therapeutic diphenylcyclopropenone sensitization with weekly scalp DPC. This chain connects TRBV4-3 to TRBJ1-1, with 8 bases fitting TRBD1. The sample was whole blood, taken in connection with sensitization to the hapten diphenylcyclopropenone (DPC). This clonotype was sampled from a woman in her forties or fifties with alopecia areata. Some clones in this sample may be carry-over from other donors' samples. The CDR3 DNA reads TGCGCCAGCAGCCATAACAGGGGGTCTGCTGAAGCTTTCTTT. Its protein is CASSHNRGSAEAFF.